The rows below give T cell receptor beta chains drawn from one sample of a study of identifying expanded T cells in peripheral blood. Profiled with immunoSEQ multiplex PCR; TCRdb holds only in-frame clones, not every one. The data show approximately 86,000 clones, about 85% seen once. The sequenced sample was blood. The receptor set was obtained from a person between 18 and 75 years old in good health. Each CDR3 is given without its conserved first and last residue. Each record gives: J gene, V gene, CDR3 length, CDR3 protein.

TRBJ1-4 | TRBV18 | 16 | ASSPPVSLRGRGEKLF
TRBJ1-1 | TRBV7-8 | 10 | ASSLFTGEAF
TRBJ1-2 | TRBV7-9 | 10 | ASSPGGQLYT
TRBJ1-6 | TRBV19 | 13 | ASRGGSSYNSPLH
TRBJ1-2 | TRBV6-5 | 13 | ASTKSAQGARGYT
TRBJ2-7 | TRBV6-6 | 14 | ASRTAQGSVRVEQY
TRBJ1-6 | TRBV9 | 14 | ASSATPTAQNSPLH
TRBJ2-1 | TRBV10-3 | 12 | AISVYPTGNEQF
TRBJ1-1 | TRBV5-1 | 12 | ASSLISGNTEAF
TRBJ2-7 | TRBV10-3 | 14 | AISATWTGSSYEQY
TRBJ2-3 | TRBV18 | 12 | ASSPDRFTDTQY
TRBJ2-7 | TRBV6-1 | 14 | ASSVVPGQGSHEQY
TRBJ2-2 | TRBV10-3 | 13 | AITPEQDYTGELF
TRBJ2-2 | TRBV4-1 | 13 | ASSQEAGTTGELF
TRBJ2-7 | TRBV2 | 14 | ASSRTSVGALYEQY
TRBJ1-4 | TRBV9 | 13 | ASSSRLHDNEKLF
TRBJ2-7 | TRBV10-3 | 11 | AIGGHSSYEQY
TRBJ2-5 | TRBV11-2 | 14 | ASSFGGRGAPQTQY
TRBJ1-5 | TRBV12-5 | 11 | ASGSDSNQPQH
TRBJ1-5 | TRBV7-9 | 11 | ASSLGGYQPQH
TRBJ2-5 | TRBV2 | 14 | ASNLGTSGDQETQY
TRBJ1-6 | TRBV6-5 | 12 | ASSSGRESSPLH
TRBJ2-6 | TRBV5-1 | 14 | ASSSGHASGANVLT
TRBJ1-1 | TRBV19 | 14 | ASSPPRRTGGTEAF
TRBJ2-7 | TRBV6-1 | 13 | ASTAWGGGSYEQY
TRBJ1-5 | TRBV7-9 | 10 | ASSLSNQPQH
TRBJ1-5 | TRBV6-6 | 13 | ASSYSAWGNQPQH
TRBJ1-2 | TRBV19 | 15 | ASTISDLGKPNYGYT